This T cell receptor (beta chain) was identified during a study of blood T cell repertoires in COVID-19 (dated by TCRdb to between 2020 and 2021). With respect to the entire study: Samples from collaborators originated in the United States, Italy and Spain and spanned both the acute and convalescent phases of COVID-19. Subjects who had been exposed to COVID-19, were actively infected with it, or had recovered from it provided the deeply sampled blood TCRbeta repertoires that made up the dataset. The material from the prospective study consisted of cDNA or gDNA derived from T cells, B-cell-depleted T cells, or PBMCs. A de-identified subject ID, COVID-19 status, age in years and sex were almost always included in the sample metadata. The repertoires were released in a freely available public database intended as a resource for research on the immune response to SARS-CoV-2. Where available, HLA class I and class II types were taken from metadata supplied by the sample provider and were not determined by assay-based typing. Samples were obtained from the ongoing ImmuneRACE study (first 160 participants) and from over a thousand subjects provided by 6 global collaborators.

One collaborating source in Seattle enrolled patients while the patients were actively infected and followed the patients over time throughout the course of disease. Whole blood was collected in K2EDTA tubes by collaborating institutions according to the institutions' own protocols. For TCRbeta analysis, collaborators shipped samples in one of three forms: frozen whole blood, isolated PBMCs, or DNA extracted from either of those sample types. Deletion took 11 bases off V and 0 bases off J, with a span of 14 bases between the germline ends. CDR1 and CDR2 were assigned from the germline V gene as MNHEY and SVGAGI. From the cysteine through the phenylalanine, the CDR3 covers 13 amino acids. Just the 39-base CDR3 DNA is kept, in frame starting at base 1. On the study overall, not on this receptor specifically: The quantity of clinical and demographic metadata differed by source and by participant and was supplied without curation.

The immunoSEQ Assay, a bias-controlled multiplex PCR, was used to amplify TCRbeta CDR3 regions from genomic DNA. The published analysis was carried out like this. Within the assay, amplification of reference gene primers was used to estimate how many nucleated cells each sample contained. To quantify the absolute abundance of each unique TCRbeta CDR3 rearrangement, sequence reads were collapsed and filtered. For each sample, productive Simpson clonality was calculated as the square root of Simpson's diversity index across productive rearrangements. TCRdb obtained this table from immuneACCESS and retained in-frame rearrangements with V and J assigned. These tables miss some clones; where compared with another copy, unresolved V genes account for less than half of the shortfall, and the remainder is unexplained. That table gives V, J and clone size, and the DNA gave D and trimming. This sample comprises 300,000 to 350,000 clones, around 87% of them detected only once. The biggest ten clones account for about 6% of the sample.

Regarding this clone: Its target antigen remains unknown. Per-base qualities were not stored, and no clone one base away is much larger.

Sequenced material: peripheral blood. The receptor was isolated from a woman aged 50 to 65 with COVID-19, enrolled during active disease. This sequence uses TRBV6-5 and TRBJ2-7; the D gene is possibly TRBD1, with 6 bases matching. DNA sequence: TGTGCCCTTCGGACAGCGAGCTCCTACGAGCAGTACTTC. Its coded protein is CALRTASSYEQYF.